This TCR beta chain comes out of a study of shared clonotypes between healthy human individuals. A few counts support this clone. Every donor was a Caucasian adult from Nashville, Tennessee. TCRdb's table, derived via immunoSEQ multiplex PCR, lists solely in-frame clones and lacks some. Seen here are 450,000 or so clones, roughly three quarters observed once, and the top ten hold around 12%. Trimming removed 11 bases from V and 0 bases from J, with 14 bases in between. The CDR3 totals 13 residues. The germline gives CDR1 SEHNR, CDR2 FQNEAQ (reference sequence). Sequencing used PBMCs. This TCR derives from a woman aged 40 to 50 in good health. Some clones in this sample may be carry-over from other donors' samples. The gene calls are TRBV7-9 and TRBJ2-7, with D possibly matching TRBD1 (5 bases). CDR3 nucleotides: TGTGCCTCCCAAGGACAAAGCTCCTACGAGCAGTACTTC. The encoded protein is CASQGQSSYEQYF.